In its sample, the clone carrying this T cell receptor beta chain was seen many times. Its matching antigen is unknown. The CDR3 is 14 amino acids. V lost 11 bases, J lost 4 bases, and 7 bases stayed unmatched. Germline loops: CDR1 MDHEN, CDR2 SYDVKM. This sample was included in a study of early T cells in non-severe SARS-CoV-2 infection. Across the whole study: Sequenced material consisted of bulk RNA (from unsorted whole blood), and chains were unpaired. Broader study findings: Lookups in VDJdb leaned toward anti-spike CD8 responses and missed private and CD4 specificities.

As part of library construction, unique molecular identifiers were attached to individual cDNA molecules. TCRdb recomputed calls from the 5' RACE reads with MiXCR, one row per CDR3 protein. The sample consists of approximately 62,000 distinct CDR3 sequences, roughly an eighth of them appearing once. Source material: whole blood. The sequence was obtained from an adult who was a healthcare worker with PCR-confirmed SARS-CoV-2 infection or an uninfected control (not recorded which). This chain joins TRBV28 and TRBJ2-7, with TRBD2 matching 14 bases. The CDR3 loop is CAHSTSGRVYEQYF. The DNA for the CDR3 is TGTGCCCACTCGACTAGCGGGAGGGTGTACGAGCAGTACTTC.